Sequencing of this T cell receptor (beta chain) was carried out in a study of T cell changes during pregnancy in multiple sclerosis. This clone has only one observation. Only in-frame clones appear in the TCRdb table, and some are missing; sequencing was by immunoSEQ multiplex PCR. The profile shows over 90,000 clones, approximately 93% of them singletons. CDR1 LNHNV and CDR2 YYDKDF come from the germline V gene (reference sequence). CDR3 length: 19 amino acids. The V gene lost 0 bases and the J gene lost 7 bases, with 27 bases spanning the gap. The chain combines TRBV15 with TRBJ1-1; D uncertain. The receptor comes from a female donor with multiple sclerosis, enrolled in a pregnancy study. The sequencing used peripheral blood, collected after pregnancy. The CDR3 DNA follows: TGTGCCACCAGCAGAGATTTTGGGTTGTCGGGAGGAGAGGTCGGTGAAGCTTTCTTT. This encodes CATSRDFGLSGGEVGEAFF.